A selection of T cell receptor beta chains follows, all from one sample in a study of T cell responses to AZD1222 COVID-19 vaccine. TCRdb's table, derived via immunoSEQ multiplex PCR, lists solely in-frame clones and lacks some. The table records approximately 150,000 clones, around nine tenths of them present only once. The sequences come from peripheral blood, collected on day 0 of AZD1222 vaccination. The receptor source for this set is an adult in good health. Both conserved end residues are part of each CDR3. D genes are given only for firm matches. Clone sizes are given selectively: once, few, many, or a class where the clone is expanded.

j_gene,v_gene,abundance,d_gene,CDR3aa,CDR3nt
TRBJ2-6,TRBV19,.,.,CASSIVASGANVLTF,TGTGCCAGTAGTATAGTAGCGTCTGGGGCCAACGTCCTGACTTTC
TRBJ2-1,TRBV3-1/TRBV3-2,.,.,CASSSRHYNEQFF,TGTGCCAGCAGCTCTCGACACTACAATGAGCAGTTCTTC
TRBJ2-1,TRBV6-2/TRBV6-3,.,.,CASTPGGFGGAILSYNEQFF,TGTGCCAGCACCCCAGGGGGGTTCGGGGGGGCCATCTTGTCCTACAATGAGCAGTTCTTC
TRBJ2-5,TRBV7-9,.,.,CASSPAGLGETQYF,TGTGCCAGCAGCCCCGCGGGGCTGGGGGAGACCCAGTACTTC
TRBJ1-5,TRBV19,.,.,CASSLWGGAGQPQHF,TGTGCCAGTTCTCTATGGGGGGGGGCTGGGCAGCCCCAGCATTTT
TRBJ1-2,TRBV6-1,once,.,CASSDLFRPSYGYTF,TGTGCCAGCAGTGACCTGTTCAGGCCTTCCTATGGCTACACCTTC
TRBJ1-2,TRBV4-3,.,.,CASSAERGNYGYTF,TGCGCCAGCAGCGCAGAAAGGGGTAACTATGGCTACACCTTC
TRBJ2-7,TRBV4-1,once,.,CASSQDKHSYEQYF,TGCGCCAGCAGCCAGGACAAACACTCCTACGAGCAGTACTTC
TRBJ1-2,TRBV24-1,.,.,CATSSGLGYGYTF,TGTGCCACCAGTAGTGGTTTGGGTTATGGCTACACCTTC
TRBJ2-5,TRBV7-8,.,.,CASSLSAQGQETQYF,TGTGCCAGCAGCTTATCGGCACAGGGACAAGAGACCCAGTACTTC
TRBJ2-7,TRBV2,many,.,CASGKDRSSYEQYF,TGTGCCAGCGGAAAGGACAGAAGCTCCTACGAGCAGTACTTC
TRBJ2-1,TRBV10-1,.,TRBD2,CASSEGTSGHRGIYEQFF,TGCGCCAGCAGTGAGGGTACTAGCGGGCACCGAGGGATCTATGAGCAGTTCTTC
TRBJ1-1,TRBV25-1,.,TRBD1,CASSEELRGKAFF,TGTGCCAGCAGTGAAGAGCTCAGGGGGAAAGCTTTCTTT
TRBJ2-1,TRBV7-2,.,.,CASSLARRGGLGNEQFF,TGTGCCAGCAGCTTAGCACGAAGGGGTGGACTGGGGAATGAGCAGTTCTTC
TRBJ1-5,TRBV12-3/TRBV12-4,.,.,CASRPGNQPQHF,TGTGCCAGCAGACCGGGAAATCAGCCCCAGCATTTT
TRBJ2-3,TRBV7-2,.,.,CASSLGGVRDTQYF,TGTGCCAGCAGCTTAGGGGGGGTACGGGATACGCAGTATTTT
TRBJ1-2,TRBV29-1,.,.,CSVEIPGVNYGYTF,TGCAGCGTTGAAATTCCGGGTGTAAACTATGGCTACACCTTC
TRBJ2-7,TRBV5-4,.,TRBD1,CASSGQGRPYEQYF,TGTGCCAGCAGCGGACAGGGACGACCCTACGAGCAGTACTTC
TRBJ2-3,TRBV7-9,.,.,CASSFAGADTQYF,TGTGCCAGCAGCTTTGCAGGGGCAGATACGCAGTATTTT
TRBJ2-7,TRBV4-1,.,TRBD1,CASSAGQGPSYEQYF,TGCGCCAGCAGCGCTGGACAGGGCCCCTCCTACGAGCAGTACTTC
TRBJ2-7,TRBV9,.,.,CASSVEHLPYEQYF,TGTGCCAGCAGCGTAGAACATCTGCCCTACGAGCAGTACTTC
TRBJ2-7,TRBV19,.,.,CASSNRQNEQYF,TGTGCCAGTAGTAACCGGCAGAACGAGCAGTACTTC
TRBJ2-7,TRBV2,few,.,CASRVLEQYF,TGTGCCAGCAGGGTTCTCGAGCAGTACTTC